This TCR beta chain was obtained from a study of T cells after yellow fever vaccination. Study observations and caveats: A secondary response was less intense yet reached its peak sooner, at day 5 versus 15. Most clones from primary vaccination were detected again post-booster (roughly 95% CD4, 88% CD8).

This clonotype was seen more than once but under ten times. Antigen specificity is unknown. Germline V gene lookup returns CDR1 SGDLS and CDR2 YYNGEE. The trim removed 0 bases at V and 2 bases at J, leaving 7 bases unmatched. This CDR3 has 16 residues. Template switching with 5'RACE generated the TCR cDNA and added a universal primer site and UMIs. TCRdb re-called the 5' RACE reads through MiXCR, storing one row per CDR3 protein. Of around 350,000 distinct CDR3 sequences detected, about 6% appear once; the ten largest clones hold 15%. The sample here was PBMCs, taken 5 days after the yellow fever booster vaccination. The chain carries TRBV9 and TRBJ2-5, with TRBD2 identical over 7 bases. The sequence was collected from a man aged 30 to 39 who received the YFV17D yellow fever vaccine. CDR3 amino acids: CASSVAPTGGQETQYF. CDR3 DNA sequence: TGTGCCAGCAGCGTAGCTCCGACCGGGGGGCAAGAGACCCAGTACTTC.